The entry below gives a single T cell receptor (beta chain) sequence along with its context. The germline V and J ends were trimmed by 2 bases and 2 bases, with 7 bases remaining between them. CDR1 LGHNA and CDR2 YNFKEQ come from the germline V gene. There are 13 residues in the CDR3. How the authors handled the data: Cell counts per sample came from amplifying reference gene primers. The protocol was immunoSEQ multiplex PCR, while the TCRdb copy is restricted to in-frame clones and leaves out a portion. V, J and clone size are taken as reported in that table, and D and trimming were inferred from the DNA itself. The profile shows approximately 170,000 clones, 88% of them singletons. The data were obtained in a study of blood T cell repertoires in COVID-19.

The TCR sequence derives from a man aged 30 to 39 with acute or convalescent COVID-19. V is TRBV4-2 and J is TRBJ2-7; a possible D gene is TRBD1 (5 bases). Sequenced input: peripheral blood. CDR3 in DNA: TGTGCCAGCAGCCAAAAGGGGACCTACGAGCAGTACTTC. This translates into CASSQKGTYEQYF.